This TCR beta chain comes out of a study of cytomegalovirus exposure and HLA in healthy donors. Study context: Later analysis reported that the approximately 120 validation repertoires shared the platform of the approximately 690 first-cohort repertoires.

The validation cohort, a group of roughly 120 subjects, included the donors and was separate from the roughly 720-subject first cohort. Points from the study as a whole: Cytomegalovirus association was assigned to about 180 TCR beta chains. A subsequent analysis found that TCR clusters from the first cohort also tended to co-occur in the roughly 120 validation repertoires, with about 94% of cluster scores above 0.

Profiled with immunoSEQ multiplex PCR; TCRdb holds only in-frame clones, not every one. The repertoire holds 300,000 to 400,000 clones, with around 90% as singletons. This clone came up a few times. As yet, its antigen is unknown. In germline, CDR1 is MNHNY, CDR2 SVGAGI (reference sequence). The CDR3 sequence is 14 residues long. V lost 0 bases to trimming and J lost 5 bases, with 8 bases between them. This chain joins TRBV6-6 and TRBJ1-5; no clear D. Sequenced: PBMCs. The TCR comes from a man aged 25-45 years in good health and CMV-seronegative. The DNA for the CDR3 is TGTGCCAGCAGTTACTCGAACGGGGATCAGCCCCAGCATTTT. It is translated as CASSYSNGDQPQHF.